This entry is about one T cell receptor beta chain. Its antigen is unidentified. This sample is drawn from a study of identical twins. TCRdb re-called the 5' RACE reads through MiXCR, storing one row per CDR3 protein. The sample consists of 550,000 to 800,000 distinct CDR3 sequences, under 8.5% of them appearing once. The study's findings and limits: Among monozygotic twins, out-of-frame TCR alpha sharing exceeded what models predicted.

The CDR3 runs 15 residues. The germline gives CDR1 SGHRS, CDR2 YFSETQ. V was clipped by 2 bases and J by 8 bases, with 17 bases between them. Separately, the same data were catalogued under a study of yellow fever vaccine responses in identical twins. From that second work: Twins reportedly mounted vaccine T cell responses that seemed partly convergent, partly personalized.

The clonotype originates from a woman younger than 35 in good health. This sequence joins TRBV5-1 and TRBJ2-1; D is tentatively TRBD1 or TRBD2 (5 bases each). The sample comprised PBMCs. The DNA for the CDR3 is TGCGCCAGCAGCTTATGGGACCGGCCCGGGGATGAGCAGTTCTTC. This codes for CASSLWDRPGDEQFF.